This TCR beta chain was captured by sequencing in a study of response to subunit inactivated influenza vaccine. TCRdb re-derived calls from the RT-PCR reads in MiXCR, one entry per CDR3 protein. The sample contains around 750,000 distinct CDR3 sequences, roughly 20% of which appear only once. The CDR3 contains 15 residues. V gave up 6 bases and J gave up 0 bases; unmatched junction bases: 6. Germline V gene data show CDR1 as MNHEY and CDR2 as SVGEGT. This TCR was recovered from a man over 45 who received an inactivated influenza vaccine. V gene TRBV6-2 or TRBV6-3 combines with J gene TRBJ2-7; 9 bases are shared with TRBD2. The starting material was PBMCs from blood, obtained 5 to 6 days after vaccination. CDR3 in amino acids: CASRPTSGFSYEQYF. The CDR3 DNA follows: TGTGCCAGCAGGCCTACTAGCGGGTTCTCCTACGAGCAGTACTTC.